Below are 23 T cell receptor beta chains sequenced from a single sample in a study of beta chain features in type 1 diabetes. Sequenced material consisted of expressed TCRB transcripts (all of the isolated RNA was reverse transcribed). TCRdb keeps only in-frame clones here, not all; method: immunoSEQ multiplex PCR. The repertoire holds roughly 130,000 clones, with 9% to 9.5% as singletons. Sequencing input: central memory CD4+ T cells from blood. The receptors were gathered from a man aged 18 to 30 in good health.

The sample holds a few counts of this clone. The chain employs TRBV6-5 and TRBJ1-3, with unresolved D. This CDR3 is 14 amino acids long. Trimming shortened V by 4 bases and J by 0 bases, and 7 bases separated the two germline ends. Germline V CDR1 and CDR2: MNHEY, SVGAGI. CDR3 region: CASSSSNSGNTIYF. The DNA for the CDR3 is TGTGCCAGCAGTTCCAGTAACTCTGGAAACACCATATATTTT.

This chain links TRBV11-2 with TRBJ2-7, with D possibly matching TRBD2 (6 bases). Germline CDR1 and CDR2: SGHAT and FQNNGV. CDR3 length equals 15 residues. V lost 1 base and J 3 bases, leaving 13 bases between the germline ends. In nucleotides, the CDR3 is TGTGCCAGCAGCTTAGTGGCGGGGACTGGCTACGAGCAGTACTTC. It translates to CASSLVAGTGYEQYF. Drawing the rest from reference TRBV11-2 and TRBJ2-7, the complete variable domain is EAGVAQSPRYKIIEKRQSVAFWCNPISGHATLYWYQQILGQGPKLLIQFQNNGVVDDSQLPKDRFSAERLKGVDSTLKIQPAKLEDSAVYLCASSLVAGTGYEQYFGPGTRLTVT.

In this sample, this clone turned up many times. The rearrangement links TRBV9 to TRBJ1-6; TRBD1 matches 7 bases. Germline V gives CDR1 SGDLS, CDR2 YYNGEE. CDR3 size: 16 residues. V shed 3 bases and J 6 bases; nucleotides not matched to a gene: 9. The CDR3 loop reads CASSGLAGTANSPLHF. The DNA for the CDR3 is TGTGCCAGCAGCGGATTAGCCGGGACAGCTAATTCACCCCTCCACTTT.

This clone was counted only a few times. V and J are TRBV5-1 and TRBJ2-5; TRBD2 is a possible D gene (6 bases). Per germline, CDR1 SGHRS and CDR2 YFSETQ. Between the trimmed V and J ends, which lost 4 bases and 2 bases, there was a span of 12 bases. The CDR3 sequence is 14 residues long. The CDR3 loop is CASSPLRGQETQYF. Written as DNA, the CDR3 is TGCGCCAGCAGCCCCCTTCGGGGGCAAGAGACCCAGTACTTC.

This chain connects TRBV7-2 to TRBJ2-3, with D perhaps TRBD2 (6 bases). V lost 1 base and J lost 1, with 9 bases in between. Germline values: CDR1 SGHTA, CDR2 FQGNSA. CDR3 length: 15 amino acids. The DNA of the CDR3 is TGTGCCAGCAGCTTAGGCGTAGCGGGCACAGATACGCAGTATTTT. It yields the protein CASSLGVAGTDTQYF.

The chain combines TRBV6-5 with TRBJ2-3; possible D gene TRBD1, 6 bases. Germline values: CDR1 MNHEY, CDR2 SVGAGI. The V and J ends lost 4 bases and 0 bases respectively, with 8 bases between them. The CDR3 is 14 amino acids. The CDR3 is CASSSDSSTDTQYF. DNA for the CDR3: TGTGCCAGCAGTTCGGACAGTAGCACAGATACGCAGTATTTT.

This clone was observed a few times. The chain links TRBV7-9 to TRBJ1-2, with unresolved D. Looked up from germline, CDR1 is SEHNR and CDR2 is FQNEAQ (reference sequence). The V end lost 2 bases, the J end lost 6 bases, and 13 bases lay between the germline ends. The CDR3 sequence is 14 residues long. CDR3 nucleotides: TGTGCCAGCAGCTTAAGGACGGACTCAGATGGCTACACCTTC. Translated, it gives CASSLRTDSDGYTF.

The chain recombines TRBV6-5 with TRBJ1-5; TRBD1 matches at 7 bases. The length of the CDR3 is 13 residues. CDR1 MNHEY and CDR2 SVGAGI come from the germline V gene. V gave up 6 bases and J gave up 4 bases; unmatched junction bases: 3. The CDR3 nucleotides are TGTGCCAGCAGCGTGGACAGGAATCAGCCCCAGCATTTT. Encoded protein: CASSVDRNQPQHF.

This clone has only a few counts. CDR3 amino acids: CASSQDAPSGTGSGLGYTF. CDR3 in DNA: TGTGCCAGCAGCCAAGATGCCCCCTCCGGGACAGGGTCCGGCCTGGGCTACACCTTC. The rearrangement uses TRBV4-2 and TRBJ1-2, with 9 bases that match TRBD1. Germline trimming cut 0 bases from V and 8 bases from J; bases unmatched to any gene: 19. The germline V gene has CDR1 LGHNA and CDR2 YNFKEQ. The CDR3 runs 19 residues.

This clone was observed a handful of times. CDR3 nucleotides: TGTGCCAGCAGCTGGGACACCTATGGCTACACCTTC. Its protein is CASSWDTYGYTF. The gene calls are TRBV4-2 and TRBJ1-2, with D possibly matching TRBD1 (6 bases). V lost 5 bases and J 4 bases, leaving 8 bases between the germline ends. The CDR3 is made up of 12 amino acids. Per germline, CDR1 LGHNA and CDR2 YNFKEQ.

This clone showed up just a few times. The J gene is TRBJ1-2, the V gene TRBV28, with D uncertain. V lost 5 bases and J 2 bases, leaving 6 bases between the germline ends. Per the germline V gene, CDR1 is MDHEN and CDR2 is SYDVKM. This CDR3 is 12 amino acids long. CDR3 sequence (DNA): TGTGCCAGCAGTGGCAAAAACTATGGCTACACCTTC. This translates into CASSGKNYGYTF.

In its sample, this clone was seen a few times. The CDR3 nucleotides read TGTGCCAGCAGCTCTCTTCCGGGACAGGGGTACGAGCAGTACTTC. Translated: CASSSLPGQGYEQYF. The rearrangement uses TRBV28 and TRBJ2-7; 10 bases are shared with TRBD1. Unmatched junction bases numbered 9, after V lost 6 bases and J lost 4 bases. The germline CDR1 and CDR2 sequences are MDHEN and SYDVKM. There are 15 residues in the CDR3. Complete variable domain (other parts from reference TRBV28 and TRBJ2-7): DVKVTQSSRYLVKRTGEKVFLECVQDMDHENMFWYRQDPGLGLRLIYFSYDVKMKEKGDIPEGYSVSREKKERFSLILESASTNQTSMYLCASSSLPGQGYEQYFGPGTRLTVT.

The CDR3 region is CASSSEDREPQETQYF. The CDR3 DNA is TGTGCCAGCAGCTCGGAAGACAGGGAGCCCCAAGAGACCCAGTACTTC. The rearrangement uses TRBV5-5 and TRBJ2-5, with TRBD1 matching over 7 bases. There are 16 residues in the CDR3. The germline V gene has CDR1 SGHKS and CDR2 YYEKEE (reference sequence). The trim removed 3 bases at V and 1 base at J, leaving 9 bases unmatched.

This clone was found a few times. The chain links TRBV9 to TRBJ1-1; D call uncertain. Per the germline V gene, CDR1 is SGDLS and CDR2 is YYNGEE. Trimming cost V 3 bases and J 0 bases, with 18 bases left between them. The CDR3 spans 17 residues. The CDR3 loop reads CASSAPRGNRMNTEAFF. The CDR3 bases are TGTGCCAGCAGCGCACCACGGGGTAACAGAATGAACACTGAAGCTTTCTTT.

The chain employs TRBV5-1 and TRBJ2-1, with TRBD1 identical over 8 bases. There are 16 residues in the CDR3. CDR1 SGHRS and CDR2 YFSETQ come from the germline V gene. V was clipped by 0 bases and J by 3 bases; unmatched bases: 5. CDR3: CASSLDPGTGYNEQFF. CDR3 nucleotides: TGCGCCAGCAGCTTGGATCCCGGGACAGGCTACAATGAGCAGTTCTTC.

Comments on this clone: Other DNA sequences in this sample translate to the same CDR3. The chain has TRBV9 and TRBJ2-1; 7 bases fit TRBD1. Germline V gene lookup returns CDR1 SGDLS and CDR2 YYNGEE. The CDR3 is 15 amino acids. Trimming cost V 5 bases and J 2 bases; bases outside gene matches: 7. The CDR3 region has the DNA TGTGCCAGCAGTAAAGAGGGGGCTACCTACAATGAGCAGTTCTTC. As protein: CASSKEGATYNEQFF.

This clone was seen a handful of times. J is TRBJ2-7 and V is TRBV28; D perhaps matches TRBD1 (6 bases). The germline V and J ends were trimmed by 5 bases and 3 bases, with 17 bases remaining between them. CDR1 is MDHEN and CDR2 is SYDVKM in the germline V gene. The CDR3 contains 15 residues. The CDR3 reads CASSPSIGGLYEQYF. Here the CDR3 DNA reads TGTGCCAGCAGTCCCTCGATTGGGGGCCTCTACGAGCAGTACTTC.

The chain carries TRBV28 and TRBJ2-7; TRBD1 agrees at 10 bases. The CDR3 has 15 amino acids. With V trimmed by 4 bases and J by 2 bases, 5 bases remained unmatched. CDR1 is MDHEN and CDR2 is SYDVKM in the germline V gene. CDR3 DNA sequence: TGTGCCAGCAGTTCGACAGGGGGCGCAGCCTACGAGCAGTACTTC. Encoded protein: CASSSTGGAAYEQYF. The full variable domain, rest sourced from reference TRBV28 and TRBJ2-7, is DVKVTQSSRYLVKRTGEKVFLECVQDMDHENMFWYRQDPGLGLRLIYFSYDVKMKEKGDIPEGYSVSREKKERFSLILESASTNQTSMYLCASSSTGGAAYEQYFGPGTRLTVT.

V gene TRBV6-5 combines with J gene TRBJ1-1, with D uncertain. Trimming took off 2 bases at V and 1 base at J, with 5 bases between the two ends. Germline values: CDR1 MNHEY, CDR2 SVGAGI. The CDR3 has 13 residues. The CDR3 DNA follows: TGTGCCAGCAGTTACATCAAGAACACTGAAGCTTTCTTT. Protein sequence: CASSYIKNTEAFF.

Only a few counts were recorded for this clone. CDR3 sequence: CASSLLGQDTGELFF. The CDR3 bases are TGTGCCAGCAGTTTATTGGGACAGGACACCGGGGAGCTGTTTTTT. The chain is built from TRBV28 and TRBJ2-2; 8 nucleotides agree with TRBD1. V lost 1 base to trimming and J lost 3 bases; unmatched junction nucleotides: 1. This CDR3 has 15 amino acids. Per germline, CDR1 MDHEN and CDR2 SYDVKM.

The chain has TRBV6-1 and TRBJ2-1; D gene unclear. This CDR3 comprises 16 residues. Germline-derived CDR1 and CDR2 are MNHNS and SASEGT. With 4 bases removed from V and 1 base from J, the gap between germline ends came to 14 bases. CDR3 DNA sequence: TGTGCCAGCAGTGTCTGGGCAAGCACTTCCTACAATGAGCAGTTCTTC. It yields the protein CASSVWASTSYNEQFF.

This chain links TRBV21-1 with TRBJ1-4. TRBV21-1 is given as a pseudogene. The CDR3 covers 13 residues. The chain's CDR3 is CASSKREGAKLFF. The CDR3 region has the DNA TGTGCCAGCAGCAAACGGGAGGGGGCGAAACTGTTTTTT.

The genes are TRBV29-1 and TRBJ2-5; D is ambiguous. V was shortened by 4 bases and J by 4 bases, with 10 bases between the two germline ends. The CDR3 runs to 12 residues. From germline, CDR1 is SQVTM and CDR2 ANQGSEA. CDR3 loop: CSVAEAPETQYF. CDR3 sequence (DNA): TGCAGCGTTGCTGAGGCGCCAGAGACCCAGTACTTC.